There are a few counts of the clone carrying this T cell receptor beta chain. Its target is unknown. A second PCR, run for roughly 7 to 12 cycles, used a sample-barcoded 5' primer plus a J-beta primer mix. TCRdb reprocessed the 5' RACE reads via MiXCR and lists one record per CDR3 protein. The sample contains over a million distinct CDR3 sequences, approximately 38% of which appear only once. The authors drew approximately 9 milliliters of peripheral blood from each donor. The data stem from a study of blood T cells in healthy people across ages. General study points: Estimated diversity across one million T cells was deemed an underestimate.

This CDR3 has 14 amino acids. The V and J ends lost 5 bases and 7 bases, in that order; junction bases with no gene match: 7. The germline V gene has CDR1 MNHEY and CDR2 SMNVEV (reference sequence). The chain recombines TRBV27 with TRBJ1-5; TRBD1 matches 8 bases. The material sequenced was blood. This TCR derives from a woman younger than 30 in good health. CDR3 bases: TGTGCCAGCAGTACAGGACAGGGAACGCAGCCCCAGCATTTT. Amino acids: CASSTGQGTQPQHF.